This paragraph reports one T cell receptor (beta chain). Its cognate antigen is unknown. This sample was included in a study of cytomegalovirus exposure and HLA in healthy donors. General study results and limits: Accurate HLA-A and HLA-B prediction from TCR beta sequences was reported for most subjects. Cytomegalovirus association was assigned to approximately 160 TCR beta chains.

Unrecorded immune exposures were likely, despite nominal health at sampling. Amplification used 60 Vbeta primers and 13 Jbeta primers. Some clones are missing from TCRdb's copy, which holds only in-frame ones; the method was immunoSEQ multiplex PCR. The repertoire includes more than 150,000 clones, about 80% of them detected once, and about 2.2% sits in the top ten. Specimen: PBMCs. This sequence originates from a woman aged 25 to 45 in good health and CMV-seronegative.

Here the CDR3 reads CASSLYGGSSTDTQYF. In DNA, the CDR3 is TGCGCCAGCAGCCTATACGGGGGTTCTAGCACAGATACGCAGTATTTT. The V and J genes are TRBV4-1 and TRBJ2-3; D possibly corresponds to TRBD2 (6 bases). The CDR3 is 16 amino acids. The V gene's germline CDR1 is MGHRA and CDR2 YSYEKL. The V and J ends lost 4 bases and 0 bases respectively, with 14 bases between them.